This note documents a single T cell receptor (beta chain) sequence. This clonotype has only a few counts. Its specific antigen is unknown. The record has no base qualities; no much larger clone is one base away. V is cut by 1 base and J by 4 bases, and the space between the germline ends is 16 bases. The CDR3 runs 17 residues from the cysteine to the phenylalanine. Just CDR3 DNA is preserved here, 51 bases in frame from base 1. Ophthalmopathy patients had moderately to severely active disease, with a Clinical Activity Score of 3 or more, a NOSPECS grade of 4 or more, and a disease duration of less than 3 months. Exclusion was applied to patients with uncontrolled infections, other autoimmune diseases, pregnancy or lactation. Diagnoses were based on clinical symptoms, serum thyroxine and TRAb, thyroid ultrasound and orbital computed tomography. PBMCs were separated from 7.5 to 10 ml of fresh peripheral blood using Ficoll-Paque density gradient centrifugation. Trizol reagent was used to extract total RNA, and RNA quality was then checked on an Agilent 2100 Bioanalyzer.

This entry is derived from a study of T cells in Graves' hyperthyroidism and ophthalmopathy (dated by TCRdb to about 2019). For the study in its entirety: Peripheral blood samples were taken at initial diagnosis, before any treatment was given. In addition, the study compared T-cell repertoires in thyroid tissue and in blood from about six Graves' hyperthyroidism patients. The paper describes TCR Vbeta CDR3 sequencing of fewer than 150 peripheral blood samples, made up of approximately 40 ophthalmopathy patients, 70 to 75 hyperthyroidism patients and some 17 progressor patients. An independent validation cohort of about 19 hyperthyroidism patients and about 15 patients who later progressed to ophthalmopathy tested prospective prediction of ophthalmopathy. To identify TCR V-J signatures that set the groups apart, the researchers used a discovery cohort of 95 to 100 patients, made up of 40 to 45 with Graves' ophthalmopathy and about 55 with stable Graves' hyperthyroidism. The 95 to 100 discovery patients were randomly divided into training and test sets at a 7:3 ratio. Following sampling, methimazole starting at 30 mg daily was given to hyperthyroidism patients, and high-dose intravenous methylprednisolone was given to ophthalmopathy patients. Here is what the overall study found, with its caveats: No statistical method was used to set the sample size in advance, and investigators knew the group allocation. In cross-validation, a model built on a 13 V-J signature told ophthalmopathy apart from stable hyperthyroidism with approximately 91% sensitivity and about 81% specificity, and in testing the same model reached 80%/75%. Blood samples also contained most of the expanded thyroid clonotypes (frequency above 0.001), which suggests that blood repertoires may reflect thyroid immune responses. In validation, the model predicted progression to ophthalmopathy with 65% to 71% sensitivity and approximately 72% specificity, a median of around 6.6 months before onset.

The TCR beta CDR3 regions were amplified from RNA transcripts. For the first round of RT-PCR on the TCR CDR3, the HTBI primer set was used together with the Qiagen OneStep RT-PCR kit. Libraries were constructed in a second round of multiplex PCR, after which size selection and purification were performed. The libraries were sequenced on an Illumina HiSeq2000 using paired-end 100 bp reads. From the authors' description of their analysis: SOAPnuke was used to process the raw data, removing reads that contained adapters or uncalled bases, had a mean Phred below 15, or lacked an exact match to the constant primer or identifier. COPE v1.2.5 was used to merge the high-quality paired reads, and each unique nucleotide sequence was defined as a clonotype. Clonotypes were aligned to IMGT TRBV, TRBD and TRBJ reference segments using MiTCR v1.1. Only V-J combinations with frequency above 0.0001, covering 99% to 99.2% of repertoires, were analysed. The TCS score was defined as the ratio of F50 (clonal expansion) to E x V (chaos), calculated using BLOSUM62-based TCRdist between CDR3 peptides within each V-J. Welch's t-statistics and random forest reduced around 510 V-J features to about 12, which were used in a naive Bayes classifier (R e1071). TCRdb reprocessed the public reads (quality trimming at Q25 with fastp, clone calling with MiXCR) and kept in-frame beta chains. Each CDR3 protein gets just one entry, which takes the most common genes and DNA from the rows behind it. The V and J calls were not made by the authors but by TCRdb's processing. The sample table shows hundreds of thousands of distinct CDR3 sequences, and approximately 22% are seen once. The ten top clones hold approximately 49% of the sample.

The chain is encoded by TRBV12-3 or TRBV12-4 joined to TRBJ2-2; TRBD1 is a possible D gene, resting on 6 matching bases. This receptor was taken from a woman between 65 and 79 years old with Graves' ophthalmopathy. Sample: blood. The DNA is as follows: TGTGCCAGCAGTTTAGACAGGGTAGTTGGTAGCACCGGGGAGCTGTTTTTT. Its protein product is CASSLDRVVGSTGELFF.